This entry describes one T cell receptor beta chain. The antigen is unknown. Germline lookup yields CDR1 MNHEY and CDR2 SMNVEV (reference sequence). There are 15 residues in the CDR3. Trimming stripped 5 bases from V and 0 bases from J, with 14 bases between. These data originate in a study of a mutant IDH1 vaccine in newly diagnosed glioma. Study context: Eight vaccinations reached patients in weeks 1, 3, 5, 7, 11, 15, 19 and 23. Overall study findings and caveats: With respect to changes in top peripheral T cell clonotypes, pseudoprogression seemed unrelated.

Sample time point: week 23, last vaccination. Vaccinated patients received 300 ug of mutant IDH1 20-mer peptide per dose, with topical imiquimod. Each donor presented with a new WHO grade 3 or 4 astrocytoma that tested IDH1-mutant and showed ATRX loss. Sequenced by immunoSEQ multiplex PCR; TCRdb stores in-frame clones only, minus some. The data show some 28,000 clones, roughly 80% seen once. This chain links TRBV27 with TRBJ2-7; a possible D gene is TRBD1 (5 bases). This receptor was identified in a woman aged 25 to 39 with glioma. Sequences were derived from PBMCs, sampled from a glioma patient whose treatment included an IDH1 peptide vaccine. CDR3 region: CASSPTPTGSYEQYF. The CDR3 region has the DNA TGTGCCAGCAGTCCCACTCCCACAGGCTCCTACGAGCAGTACTTC.